The 13 T cell receptor beta chains below were found in one sample sequenced in a study of cytotoxic CD8 clonotypes in ibrutinib-treated CLL. Profiled with immunoSEQ multiplex PCR; TCRdb holds only in-frame clones, not every one. The sample carries under 300,000 clones, 70% to 80% recorded once. This specimen was PBMCs, taken at disease progression, from a patient treated with ibrutinib. These receptors all stem from a human donor with chronic lymphocytic leukemia.

This clone was seen a few times. The rearrangement links TRBV6-1 to TRBJ2-3; D uncertain. The V end was cut by 10 bases, the J end by 3 bases, with 11 bases between. The CDR3 length is 12 residues. Germline-derived CDR1 and CDR2 are MNHNS and SASEGT. This CDR3 reads CAIKNPTDTQYF. The CDR3 DNA follows: TGTGCCATCAAGAACCCTACAGATACGCAGTATTTT.

The chain carries TRBV18 and TRBJ2-3; 10 bases fit TRBD2. Germline lookup yields CDR1 KGHSH and CDR2 LQKENI. With 0 bases clipped from V and 4 bases from J, the junction kept 4 bases outside the gene matches. This CDR3 has 16 amino acids. CDR3 nucleotides: TGTGCCAGCTCACCACCGGTCCTAGCGGGGGCAGATACGCAGTATTTT. Residues: CASSPPVLAGADTQYF.

The chain is built from TRBV2 and TRBJ1-6; D ambiguous. Germline CDR1 is SNHLY and CDR2 is FYNNEI. The V and J ends lost 1 base and 10 bases respectively, with 5 bases between them. This CDR3 is built from 12 residues. DNA for the CDR3: TGTGCCAGCAGTGAAGTCAGGTCACCCCTCCACTTT. Its protein product is CASSEVRSPLHF.

The chain combines TRBV4-3 with TRBJ2-1, with D tentatively TRBD1 (5 bases). Germline CDR1 and CDR2: LGHNA and YSLEER. With 0 bases removed from V and 6 bases from J, the gap between germline ends came to 9 bases. This CDR3 comprises 14 residues. The CDR3 nucleotides read TGCGCCAGCAGCCAAGAAAGGACACGCAATGAGCAGTTCTTC. This gives the protein CASSQERTRNEQFF.

This clone was picked up a small number of times. The chain carries TRBV28 and TRBJ2-3; D is perhaps TRBD2 (6 bases). Trimming took 8 bases from V and 5 from J, leaving 17 bases between them. CDR3 size: 14 residues. Per germline, CDR1 MDHEN and CDR2 SYDVKM. The CDR3 spells CASGQTARGDTQYF. The CDR3 nucleotides read TGTGCCAGCGGTCAGACGGCGCGGGGAGATACGCAGTATTTT.

The chain links TRBV7-2 to TRBJ2-7, with TRBD2 matching over 12 bases. This CDR3 region has 15 residues. V lost 5 bases and J lost 7; bases outside the gene matches: 9. CDR1 SGHTA and CDR2 FQGNSA come from the germline V gene. The CDR3 nucleotides read TGTGCCAGCAGCGCAACTAGCGGGAGGCTGGGGGAGCAGTACTTC. It encodes CASSATSGRLGEQYF. Using reference TRBV7-2 and TRBJ2-7 for the parts outside the CDR3, the full variable domain is GAGVSQSPSNKVTEKGKDVELRCDPISGHTALYWYRQSLGQGLEFLIYFQGNSAPDKSGLPSDRFSAERTGGSVSTLTIQRTQQEDSAVYLCASSATSGRLGEQYFGPGTRLTVT.

The chain has TRBV10-3 and TRBJ2-7; D possibly matches TRBD1 or TRBD2 (5 bases each). With 4 bases removed from V and 2 bases from J, the gap between germline ends came to 12 bases. From germline, CDR1 is ENHRY and CDR2 SYGVKD. This CDR3 comprises 14 residues. The CDR3 is CAISGVRGPYEQYF. For the CDR3, the DNA is TGTGCCATCAGTGGCGTAAGGGGACCCTACGAGCAGTACTTC.

The table lists this clone with a few counts. CDR3 protein: CASSDRGGYGYTF. The CDR3 region has the DNA TGCGCCAGCAGCGACAGGGGTGGCTATGGCTACACCTTC. The chain is built from TRBV4-3 and TRBJ1-2; 8 nucleotides align to TRBD1. Germline-derived CDR1 and CDR2 are LGHNA and YSLEER. This CDR3 has 13 amino acids. Trimming at V came to 5 bases and at J to 4 bases, leaving 3 bases not matched to a gene.

The sample holds many counts of this clone. CDR3 DNA sequence: TGTGCCAGCAGCGTAGGGGGATCCCATCTCACCTTC. Translating gives CASSVGGSHLTF. The chain couples TRBV9 to TRBJ1-2; D gene ambiguous. The germline V gene has CDR1 SGDLS and CDR2 YYNGEE. Trimming took off 0 bases at V and 13 bases at J, with 13 bases between the two ends. CDR3 length: 12 residues.

V usage is TRBV5-4 and J usage is TRBJ2-7, with 8 bases matching TRBD1. Per germline, CDR1 SGHNT and CDR2 YYREEE (reference sequence). The V segment lost 2 bases and the J segment 2 bases; nucleotides outside the gene matches: 6. The CDR3 spans 15 residues. The CDR3 reads CASSFIPGGPYEQYF. For the CDR3, the DNA is TGTGCCAGCAGCTTCATCCCAGGGGGCCCCTACGAGCAGTACTTC.

This clone was recorded once. The rearrangement joins TRBV5-1 to TRBJ2-5; D perhaps matches TRBD2 (6 bases). Trimming shortened V by 0 bases and J by 1 base, and 16 bases separated the two germline ends. Germline V CDR1 and CDR2: SGHRS, YFSETQ. The CDR3 spans 17 residues. CDR3 protein: CASSLGGLLRSQETQYF. The CDR3 bases are TGCGCCAGCAGCTTGGGGGGACTCCTGAGGTCCCAAGAGACCCAGTACTTC.

The chain couples TRBV5-1 to TRBJ2-1; 8 nucleotides agree with TRBD2. Germline trimming cut 0 bases from V and 6 bases from J; bases unmatched to any gene: 5. The CDR3 sequence is 15 residues long. Germline lookup yields CDR1 SGHRS and CDR2 YFSETQ. The CDR3 here is CASSLDPAGVNEQFF. The CDR3, as DNA: TGCGCCAGCAGCTTGGATCCAGCGGGGGTCAATGAGCAGTTCTTC.

This chain connects TRBV28 to TRBJ1-4; D is unresolved. In germline, CDR1 is MDHEN, CDR2 SYDVKM. The CDR3 sequence is 16 residues long. The V gene lost 2 bases and the J gene lost 4 bases, with 14 bases spanning the gap. DNA of the CDR3: TGTGCCAGCAGTTTACGTCGAGGGTGGGATAATGAAAAACTGTTTTTT. Translation gives CASSLRRGWDNEKLFF.